This TCR beta chain was obtained from a study of blood T cell repertoires in COVID-19. Looking at the study overall: The study drew acute and convalescent COVID-19 samples from the United States, Italy and Spain. In each case, the material was cDNA or gDNA derived from T cells, B-cell-depleted T cells, or PBMCs.

With V trimmed by 0 bases and J by 7 bases, 9 bases remained unmatched. This CDR3 spans 17 amino acids. Per the germline V gene, CDR1 is SGDLS and CDR2 is YYNGEE. In the study's own analysis: It was from reference gene primer amplification that nucleated cell counts were estimated. Some clones are missing from TCRdb's copy, which holds only in-frame ones; the method was immunoSEQ multiplex PCR. Clone size and the V and J calls come from that table; the DNA yielded D and trimming. The sample includes over 350,000 clones, roughly 90% of them seen just once. This TCR derives from a woman younger than 45 with acute or convalescent COVID-19. Input material: peripheral blood. This chain connects TRBV9 to TRBJ2-1; 11 bases are shared with TRBD2. This chain's CDR3 is CASSVGLAGGPRNEQFF. The CDR3 DNA sequence: TGTGCCAGCAGCGTAGGATTAGCGGGGGGGCCACGGAATGAGCAGTTCTTC.